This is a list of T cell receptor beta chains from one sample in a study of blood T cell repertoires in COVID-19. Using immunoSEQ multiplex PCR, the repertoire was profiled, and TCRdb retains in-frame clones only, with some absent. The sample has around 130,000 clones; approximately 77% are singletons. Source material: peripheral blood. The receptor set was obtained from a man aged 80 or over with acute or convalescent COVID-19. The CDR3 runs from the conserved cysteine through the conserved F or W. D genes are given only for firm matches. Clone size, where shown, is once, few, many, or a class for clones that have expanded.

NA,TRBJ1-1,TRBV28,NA,TGTGCCAGCAGGGAGTACCCCACTGAAGCTTTCTTT,CASREYPTEAFF
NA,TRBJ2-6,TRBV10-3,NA,TGTGCCATCAGTGAGCCTCGCGGTGGGGCCAACGTCCTGACTTTC,CAISEPRGGANVLTF
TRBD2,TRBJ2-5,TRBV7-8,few,TGTGCCAGCAGCTTAGTTACAGCGGGGGGGCTGGAGACCCAGTACTTC,CASSLVTAGGLETQYF
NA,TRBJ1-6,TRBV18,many,TGTGCCAGCTCGTCACCGAACAAACCCCTCCACTTT,CASSSPNKPLHF
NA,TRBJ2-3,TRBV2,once,TGTGCCAGCAAAGGCGGGGTCACCACAGATACGCAGTATTTT,CASKGGVTTDTQYF
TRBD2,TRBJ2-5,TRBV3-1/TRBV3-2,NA,TGTGCCAGCAGCCAAGGCTCTAGCGGGGGGAAAGAGACCCAGTACTTC,CASSQGSSGGKETQYF
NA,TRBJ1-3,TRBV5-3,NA,TGTGCCAGAAGCCGCGTTGAAGACAGGCCCGGAAACACCATATATTTT,CARSRVEDRPGNTIYF
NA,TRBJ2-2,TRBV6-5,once,TGTGCCAGCAGAGCCGGGACAACGAACACCGGGGAGCTGTTTTTT,CASRAGTTNTGELFF
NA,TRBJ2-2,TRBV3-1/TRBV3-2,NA,TGTGCCAGCAGCCAAGGACTAAGAGGTGCCGGGGAGCTGTTTTTT,CASSQGLRGAGELFF
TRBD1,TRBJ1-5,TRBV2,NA,TGTGCCACCGAGCAAGGAGTTGGGGGACAGGGGAGTCAGCCCCAGCATTTT,CATEQGVGGQGSQPQHF
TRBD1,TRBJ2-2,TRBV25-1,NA,TGTGCCAGTAGCCTCAGGGACAGGGTGAGGTCCGGGGAGCTGTTTTTT,CASSLRDRVRSGELFF
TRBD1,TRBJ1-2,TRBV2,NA,TGTGCCAGCAGGTATAGGGAGACAGGGTACCACTATGGCTACACCTTC,CASRYRETGYHYGYTF
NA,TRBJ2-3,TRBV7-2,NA,TGTGCCAGCAGCTTACAGTTCACAGATACGCAGTATTTT,CASSLQFTDTQYF
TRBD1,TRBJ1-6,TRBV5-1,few,TGCGCCAGCCGCAGGGGGCCGGCGGACTCACCCCTCCACTTT,CASRRGPADSPLHF
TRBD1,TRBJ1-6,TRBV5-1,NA,TGCGCCAGCAGATTACAGGGGGCTTATTCACCCCTCCACTTT,CASRLQGAYSPLHF
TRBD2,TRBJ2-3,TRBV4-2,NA,TGTGCCAGCAGCCAAGAAGGGACTAGCGGGGGGGGCGATACGCAGTATTTT,CASSQEGTSGGGDTQYF
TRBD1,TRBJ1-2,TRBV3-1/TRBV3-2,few,TGTGCCAGCAGCGAAGGGACAGGTGGTTCGGGGGGCTACACCTTC,CASSEGTGGSGGYTF
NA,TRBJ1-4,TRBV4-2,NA,TGTGCCAGCAGCCAAGACCCCAGATCAGCAACTAATGAAAAACTGTTTTTT,CASSQDPRSATNEKLFF
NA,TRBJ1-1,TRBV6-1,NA,TGTGCCAGCAGTGAGCTTTCTCAGGGGCAATCTGAAGCTTTCTTT,CASSELSQGQSEAFF
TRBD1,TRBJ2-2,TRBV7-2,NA,TGTGCCAGCAGCTTATCTGTGGGACAGTCGTTTCCGGAGCTGTTTTTT,CASSLSVGQSFPELFF
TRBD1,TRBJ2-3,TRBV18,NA,TGTGCCAGCTCTCCTGGACAGGGGAGCACAGATACGCAGTATTTT,CASSPGQGSTDTQYF
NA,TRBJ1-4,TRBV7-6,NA,TGTGCCAGCAGCCCCCATATTGGGGGCACAACTAATGAAAAACTGTTTTTT,CASSPHIGGTTNEKLFF
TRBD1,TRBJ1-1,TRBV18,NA,TGTGCCAGCTCACCACCAGGGGGCTACACTGAAGCTTTCTTT,CASSPPGGYTEAFF
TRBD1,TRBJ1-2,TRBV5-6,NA,TGTGCCAGCAGCTTGGATATTAGACAGGGTTGGGTAGAGAATGGCTACACCTTC,CASSLDIRQGWVENGYTF
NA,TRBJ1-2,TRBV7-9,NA,TGTGCCAGCAGTTTCGGAGGGACGGATGGCTACACCTTC,CASSFGGTDGYTF
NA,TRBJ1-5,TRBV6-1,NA,TGTGCCAGCAGTGACCGCGGCAATCAGCCCCAGCATTTT,CASSDRGNQPQHF
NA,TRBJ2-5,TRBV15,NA,TGTGCCACCAGCGGGAGTGAGACCCAGTACTTC,CATSGSETQYF
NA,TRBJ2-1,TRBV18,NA,TGTGCCAGCTCACCAGGGGCCGGTGAGCAGTTCTTC,CASSPGAGEQFF
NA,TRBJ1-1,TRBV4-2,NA,TGTGCCAGCAGCCAAGATGTCGCGACAACTAACACTGAAGCTTTCTTT,CASSQDVATTNTEAFF
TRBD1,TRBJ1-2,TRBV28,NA,TGTGCCAGCAGTCATAACAGGGGGCTGAACTATGGCTACACCTTC,CASSHNRGLNYGYTF
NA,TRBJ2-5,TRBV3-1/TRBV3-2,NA,TGTGCCAGCAGCCAAGATTGGGGGGTCGGTGGGACCCAGTACTTC,CASSQDWGVGGTQYF
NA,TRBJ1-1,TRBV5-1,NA,TGCGCCAGCAGCTTGGGGGCAGGGTTGAACACTGAAGCTTTCTTT,CASSLGAGLNTEAFF
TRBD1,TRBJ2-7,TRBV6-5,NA,TGTGCCAGCACCGGGACAGGGAGGGAGCAGTACTTC,CASTGTGREQYF
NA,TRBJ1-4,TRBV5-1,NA,TGCGCCAGCGCAACAGGGAGTGTGGTGACTAATGAAAAACTGTTTTTT,CASATGSVVTNEKLFF
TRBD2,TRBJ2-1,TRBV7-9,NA,TGTGCCAGCAGCTTCTTCGACGGGGGGGCCGTTTTGAATGAGCAGTTCTTC,CASSFFDGGAVLNEQFF
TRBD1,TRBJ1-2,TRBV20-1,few,TGCAGTGCTAGTGGACAGGAGCCCAGGGGCTACACCTTC,CSASGQEPRGYTF
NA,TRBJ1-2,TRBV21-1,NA,TGTGCCAGCAGCAGGGGCGGCAGGGCCACAATTTATGGCTACACCTTC,CASSRGGRATIYGYTF